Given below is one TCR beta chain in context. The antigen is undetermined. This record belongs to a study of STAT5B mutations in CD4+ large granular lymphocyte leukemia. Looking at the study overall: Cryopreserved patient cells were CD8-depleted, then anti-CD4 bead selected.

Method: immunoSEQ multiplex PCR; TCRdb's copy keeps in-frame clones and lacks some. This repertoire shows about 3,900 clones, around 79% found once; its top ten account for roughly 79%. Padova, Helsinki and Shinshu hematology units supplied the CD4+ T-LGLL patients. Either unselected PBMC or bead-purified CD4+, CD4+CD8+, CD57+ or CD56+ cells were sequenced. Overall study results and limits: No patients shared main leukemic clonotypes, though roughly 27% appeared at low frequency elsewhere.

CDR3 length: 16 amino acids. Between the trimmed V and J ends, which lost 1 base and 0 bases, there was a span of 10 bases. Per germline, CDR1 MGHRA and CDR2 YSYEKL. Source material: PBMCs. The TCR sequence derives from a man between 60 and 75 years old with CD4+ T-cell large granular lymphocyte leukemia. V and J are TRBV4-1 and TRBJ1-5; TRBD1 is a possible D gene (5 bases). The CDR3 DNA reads TGCGCCAGCAGCCAAGGGGACGGATATAGCAATCAGCCCCAGCATTTT. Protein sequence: CASSQGDGYSNQPQHF.